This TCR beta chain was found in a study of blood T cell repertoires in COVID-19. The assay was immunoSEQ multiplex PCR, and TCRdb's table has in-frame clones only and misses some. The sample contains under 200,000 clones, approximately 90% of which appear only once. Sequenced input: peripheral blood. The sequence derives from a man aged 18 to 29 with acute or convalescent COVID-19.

The CDR3 sequence is CAITPAGANYGYTF. The CDR3 bases are TGTGCCATCACTCCGGCAGGGGCTAACTATGGCTACACCTTC. The V call is TRBV6-5, the J call TRBJ1-2; maybe TRBD1 (6 bases). In germline, CDR1 is MNHEY, CDR2 SVGAGI. CDR3 length: 14 amino acids. V gave up 10 bases and J gave up 0 bases, with 15 bases separating them.